One sample yielded the 30 T cell receptor beta chains listed below, sequenced in a study of blood T cell repertoires in COVID-19. The assay was immunoSEQ multiplex PCR, and TCRdb's table has in-frame clones only and misses some. The sample includes roughly 350,000 clones, approximately 92% seen only once; the top ten take about a fifth. Sequencing was carried out using PBMCs or T cells enriched from blood (not recorded which). The receptors here all came from a woman between 25 and 40 years old who had recovered from COVID-19.

This chain joins TRBV7-8 and TRBJ1-4, with a possible D match to TRBD1 (6 bases). CDR1 is SGHVS and CDR2 is FQNEAQ in the germline V gene. The CDR3 is 15 amino acids. The ends were cut back, 5 bases at V and 3 bases at J, with 13 bases in the middle. CDR3 in amino acids: CASSLGQTSNEKLFF. DNA for the CDR3: TGTGCCAGCAGCCTAGGACAGACCTCTAATGAAAAACTGTTTTTT.

This rearrangement joins TRBV6-5 to TRBJ2-3, with D possibly matching TRBD2 (6 bases). The length of the CDR3 is 12 residues. The V end was cut by 6 bases, the J end by 5 bases, with 9 bases between. The germline V gene has CDR1 MNHEY and CDR2 SVGAGI. Here the CDR3 reads CASRSAGDTQYF. Here the CDR3 DNA reads TGTGCCAGCAGGTCAGCGGGAGATACGCAGTATTTT.

V is TRBV4-2 and J is TRBJ2-5, with 9 bases matching TRBD2. Germline assignment: CDR1 LGHNA and CDR2 YNFKEQ. The J segment lost 2 bases and the V segment lost 6 bases, leaving 7 bases of the junction unmatched. CDR3 size: 15 residues. In nucleotides, the CDR3 is TGTGCCAGCAGTTATAGCGGGAGAGGACAAGAGACCCAGTACTTC. Protein: CASSYSGRGQETQYF.

V and J are TRBV28 and TRBJ1-1; tentatively, D is TRBD1 (5 bases). CDR1 and CDR2 from the germline V gene are MDHEN and SYDVKM. The CDR3 runs 18 residues. V shed 6 bases and J shed 0 bases, with 23 bases lying between them. This CDR3 is CASSSPTGGKDLNTEAFF. As DNA, the CDR3 is TGTGCCAGCAGCTCCCCCACGGGGGGAAAGGACCTGAACACTGAAGCTTTCTTT.

V is TRBV18 and J is TRBJ2-2, with 10 bases aligning to TRBD2. The V segment lost 0 bases and the J segment 3 bases; nucleotides outside the gene matches: 4. The CDR3 extends over 17 amino acids. Per the germline V gene, CDR1 is KGHSH and CDR2 is LQKENI. The CDR3 here is CASSPPSSGGYTGELFF. For the CDR3, the DNA is TGTGCCAGCTCACCACCGTCTAGCGGGGGCTACACCGGGGAGCTGTTTTTT.

The rearrangement links TRBV12-3 or TRBV12-4 to TRBJ2-7; D is possibly TRBD1 (5 bases). Trimming took 6 bases from V and 4 from J, leaving 13 bases between them. This CDR3 has 13 residues. CDR3 sequence reads: CASRSRVGYEQYF. The CDR3 bases are TGTGCCAGCAGGTCCAGGGTTGGGTACGAGCAGTACTTC.

This chain links TRBV7-2 with TRBJ1-5; a possible D gene is TRBD1 (6 bases). V was shortened by 5 bases and J by 4 bases, with 12 bases between the two germline ends. This CDR3 contains 14 residues. Per germline, CDR1 SGHTA and CDR2 FQGNSA. CDR3: CASSLQGRNQPQHF. For the CDR3, the DNA is TGTGCCAGCAGCCTACAGGGACGGAATCAGCCCCAGCATTTT.

In its sample, this clone was seen a few times. V is TRBV28 and J is TRBJ1-1; D unclear. Germline CDR1 is MDHEN and CDR2 is SYDVKM. Deletions cut 7 bases from V and 4 bases from J, with 13 bases between. The CDR3 runs 13 residues. The CDR3 here is CASMGGHGTEAFF. The CDR3, as DNA: TGTGCCAGCATGGGTGGGCATGGCACTGAAGCTTTCTTT.

J is TRBJ2-3 and V is TRBV14; tentatively, D is TRBD2 (7 bases). The CDR3 loop spans 18 amino acids. V lost 4 bases and J lost 2, with 22 bases in between. Looked up from germline, CDR1 is SGHDN and CDR2 is FVKESK. CDR3 loop: CASSPKGGRMPFTDTQYF. The CDR3 nucleotides are TGTGCCAGCAGCCCCAAGGGGGGGCGCATGCCATTCACAGATACGCAGTATTTT.

This clone has just a few counts. The chain couples TRBV6-1 to TRBJ1-3; TRBD1 agrees at 9 bases. The germline V gene has CDR1 MNHNS and CDR2 SASEGT. V dropped 4 bases and J dropped 0; count of bases not matched to a gene: 4. CDR3 length: 16 amino acids. The CDR3 is CASSGQGVSSGNTIYF. The CDR3 DNA reads TGTGCCAGCAGTGGACAGGGGGTGAGCTCTGGAAACACCATATATTTT.

This rearrangement joins TRBV5-1 to TRBJ1-1, with a weak D call TRBD1 (6 bases). The CDR3 totals 15 residues. V lost 3 bases and J 4 bases, leaving 16 bases between the germline ends. From germline, CDR1 is SGHRS and CDR2 YFSETQ. CDR3 region: CASSSITGTSTEAFF. The CDR3 nucleotides are TGCGCCAGCAGCTCGATCACAGGGACCTCCACTGAAGCTTTCTTT.

V usage is TRBV21-1 and J usage is TRBJ1-5; the table assigns TRBD1, which was not confirmed against the DNA. TRBV21-1 is an annotated pseudogene. The CDR3 length is 13 residues. For the CDR3, the DNA is TGTGCCAGCAGCAAGACAGGTCTCCAGCCCCAGCATTTT. It is translated as CASSKTGLQPQHF.

J is TRBJ2-7 and V is TRBV6-2 or TRBV6-3; 7 positions match TRBD2. The length of the CDR3 is 15 residues. The V segment lost 5 bases and the J segment 4 bases; nucleotides outside the gene matches: 11. Germline V lookup: CDR1 MNHEY, CDR2 SVGEGT. The CDR3 DNA is TGTGCCAGCAGTCCCCGGAGAAGCGGGACGTACGAGCAGTACTTC. As protein: CASSPRRSGTYEQYF.

V and J are TRBV7-2 and TRBJ2-1; D remains unclear. Between the trimmed V and J ends, which lost 5 bases and 10 bases, there was a span of 15 bases. The CDR3 spans 13 residues. CDR1 is SGHTA, CDR2 FQGNSA, per germline. The CDR3 bases are TGTGCCAGCAGCGATCAGCACGACACGGAGCAGTTCTTC. This encodes CASSDQHDTEQFF. The complete variable domain, with remaining parts taken from reference TRBV7-2 and TRBJ2-1, reads GAGVSQSPSNKVTEKGKDVELRCDPISGHTALYWYRQSLGQGLEFLIYFQGNSAPDKSGLPSDRFSAERTGGSVSTLTIQRTQQEDSAVYLCASSDQHDTEQFFGPGTRLTVL.

The chain recombines TRBV7-2 with TRBJ2-1; 7 bases line up with TRBD2. CDR1 SGHTA and CDR2 FQGNSA come from the germline V gene. CDR3 size: 13 residues. The junction had 5 bases not matched to a gene; V was cut back by 5 bases and J by 7 bases. Here the CDR3 DNA reads TGTGCCAGCAGCCGCGAGGGAGGGAATGAGCAGTTCTTC. Amino acids: CASSREGGNEQFF.

V and J are TRBV18 and TRBJ2-1, with 10 bases that match TRBD2. The CDR3 is made up of 21 amino acids. V dropped 7 bases and J dropped 1; count of bases not matched to a gene: 22. Per germline, CDR1 KGHSH and CDR2 LQKENI. DNA for the CDR3: TGTGCCAGCTTCCAAACCCCGACTAGCGGGTCTTCTAGTAGGTCCTACAATGAGCAGTTCTTC. Its protein is CASFQTPTSGSSSRSYNEQFF.

CDR3 amino acids: CASSEGRGEVYEQYF. Written as DNA, the CDR3 is TGTGCCAGCAGTGAAGGCCGAGGGGAGGTCTACGAGCAGTACTTC. The V call is TRBV2, the J call TRBJ2-7, with D maybe TRBD2 (6 bases). The CDR3 is 15 amino acids. Trimming removed 1 base at V and 3 bases at J, with 13 bases between. Germline CDR1 SNHLY, CDR2 FYNNEI.

The CDR3 region has the DNA TGTGCCAGTAGTATTACGACAGGGGGCAGCACTGAAGCTTTCTTT. This codes for CASSITTGGSTEAFF. V gene TRBV19 combines with J gene TRBJ1-1; 10 nucleotides match TRBD1. J was trimmed by 4 bases and V by 3 bases; bases with no gene match: 5. The CDR3 has 15 residues. Germline values: CDR1 LNHDA, CDR2 SQIVND (reference sequence). The full variable domain, rest sourced from reference TRBV19 and TRBJ1-1, is DGGITQSPKYLFRKEGQNVTLSCEQNLNHDAMYWYRQDPGQGLRLIYYSQIVNDFQKGDIAEGYSVSREKKESFPLTVTSAQKNPTAFYLCASSITTGGSTEAFFGQGTRLTVV.

The V gene is TRBV5-1, the J gene TRBJ2-7; the match to TRBD2 covers 8 bases. The CDR3 runs to 15 residues. Per the germline V gene, CDR1 is SGHRS and CDR2 is YFSETQ. Trimming cost V 0 bases and J 3 bases; bases outside gene matches: 5. DNA for the CDR3: TGCGCCAGCAGCTTGGTCACTAGCGGATTCTACGAGCAGTACTTC. Translated: CASSLVTSGFYEQYF.

This clone occurred once. This rearrangement joins TRBV6-4 to TRBJ2-2, with D tentatively TRBD2 (6 bases). The CDR3 covers 14 residues. Germline V gene data show CDR1 as MRHNA and CDR2 as SNTAGT. The V end was cut by 4 bases, the J end by 6 bases, with 12 bases between. The chain's CDR3 is CASSAPTRPGELFF. CDR3 in DNA: TGTGCCAGCAGTGCCCCGACTAGGCCCGGGGAGCTGTTTTTT.

The chain combines TRBV27 with TRBJ2-7, with TRBD2 identical over 9 bases. V gave up 0 bases and J gave up 4 bases; unmatched junction bases: 4. Germline V lookup: CDR1 MNHEY, CDR2 SMNVEV (reference sequence). The CDR3 loop spans 15 amino acids. In DNA form, the CDR3 reads TGTGCCAGCAGTTTATCGCGGGGGGGCGGGTACGAGCAGTACTTC. Amino acid sequence: CASSLSRGGGYEQYF.

About this clone: The sample has other DNA sequences that encode this CDR3 too. The genes are TRBV7-2 and TRBJ2-2; D is possibly TRBD2 (5 bases). Germline lookup yields CDR1 SGHTA and CDR2 FQGNSA. V lost 5 bases, J lost 2 bases, and 9 bases lay in between. The CDR3 extends over 14 amino acids. The CDR3 region has the DNA TGTGCCAGCAGCCCAGGACTTAACACCGGGGAGCTGTTTTTT. This encodes CASSPGLNTGELFF.

This clone has only one observation. The chain is built from TRBV5-6 and TRBJ2-5, with 11 nucleotides matching TRBD2. Germline lookup yields CDR1 SGHDT and CDR2 YYEEEE. Losses at the gene ends were 3 bases for V and 2 bases for J; bases not matched to a gene: 3. CDR3 length: 15 residues. CDR3 region: CASSWGLAAQETQYF. CDR3 nucleotide sequence: TGTGCCAGCAGCTGGGGACTAGCGGCTCAAGAGACCCAGTACTTC. Full variable domain (missing parts from reference TRBV5-6 and TRBJ2-5): DAGVTQSPTHLIKTRGQQVTLRCSPKSGHDTVSWYQQALGQGPQFIFQYYEEEERQRGNFPDRFSGHQFPNYSSELNVNALLLGDSALYLCASSWGLAAQETQYFGPGTRLLVL.

The J gene is TRBJ1-5, the V gene TRBV19; 7 bases are shared with TRBD1. V shed 4 bases and J 4 bases; nucleotides not matched to a gene: 10. From germline, CDR1 is LNHDA and CDR2 SQIVND (reference sequence). The CDR3 runs to 16 residues. CDR3 in DNA: TGTGCCAGTAGTACATTGCGGCAGGGGGGAAATCAGCCCCAGCATTTT. Its translation: CASSTLRQGGNQPQHF.

The rearrangement joins TRBV2 to TRBJ1-4, with unresolved D. The CDR3 consists of 13 residues. CDR1 is SNHLY, CDR2 FYNNEI, per germline. Trimming left V 5 bases short and J 8 bases short, with 12 bases between. The CDR3 DNA sequence: TGTGCCAGCAGTCGGCGCGGGATGGAAAAACTGTTTTTT. This codes for CASSRRGMEKLFF.

V gene TRBV27 combines with J gene TRBJ1-4, with 9 bases that match TRBD1. Germline assignment: CDR1 MNHEY and CDR2 SMNVEV (reference sequence). CDR3 length: 16 amino acids. V was clipped by 9 bases and J by 6 bases; unmatched bases: 14. As DNA, the CDR3 is TGTGCCAGTCGTACCGCCCGGGACAGGGATTATGAAAAACTGTTTTTT. This sequence encodes CASRTARDRDYEKLFF.

The chain uses TRBV7-9 and TRBJ2-7; D remains unclear. V lost 5 bases, J lost 4 bases, and 12 bases lay in between. The length of the CDR3 is 13 residues. CDR1 SEHNR and CDR2 FQNEAQ come from the germline V gene (reference sequence). CDR3 region: CASSPTAVYEQYF. The CDR3 region has the DNA TGTGCCAGCAGCCCGACCGCGGTTTACGAGCAGTACTTC.

There are a few counts of this clone. This chain joins TRBV3-1 (or the pseudogene TRBV3-2) and TRBJ1-1; tentatively, D is TRBD1 (5 bases). The germline V and J ends were trimmed by 1 base and 4 bases, with 10 bases remaining between them. This CDR3 has 14 amino acids. CDR1 and CDR2 from the germline V gene are LGHDT and YNNKEL (reference sequence). The CDR3 is CASSQGTQGTEAFF. CDR3 bases: TGTGCCAGCAGCCAAGGGACCCAGGGCACTGAAGCTTTCTTT.

This clone came up once. The rearrangement uses TRBV18 and TRBJ1-6, with D uncertain. CDR3 length equals 14 residues. Germline CDR1 is KGHSH and CDR2 is LQKENI. V was trimmed by 2 bases and J by 7 bases, leaving 9 bases between them. The chain's CDR3 is CASSPESRNSPLHF. The CDR3 DNA follows: TGTGCCAGCTCACCAGAGTCTCGGAATTCACCCCTCCACTTT.

The genes are TRBV11-3 and TRBJ2-5; the D gene is possibly TRBD1 (5 bases). CDR3 length: 13 residues. V was pared by 4 bases and J by 5 bases, with 11 bases between. Germline CDR1 and CDR2: SGHNT and YENEEA. Here the CDR3 DNA reads TGTGCCAGCAGCTGGTTAGGGGTGGAGACCCAGTACTTC. This codes for CASSWLGVETQYF.